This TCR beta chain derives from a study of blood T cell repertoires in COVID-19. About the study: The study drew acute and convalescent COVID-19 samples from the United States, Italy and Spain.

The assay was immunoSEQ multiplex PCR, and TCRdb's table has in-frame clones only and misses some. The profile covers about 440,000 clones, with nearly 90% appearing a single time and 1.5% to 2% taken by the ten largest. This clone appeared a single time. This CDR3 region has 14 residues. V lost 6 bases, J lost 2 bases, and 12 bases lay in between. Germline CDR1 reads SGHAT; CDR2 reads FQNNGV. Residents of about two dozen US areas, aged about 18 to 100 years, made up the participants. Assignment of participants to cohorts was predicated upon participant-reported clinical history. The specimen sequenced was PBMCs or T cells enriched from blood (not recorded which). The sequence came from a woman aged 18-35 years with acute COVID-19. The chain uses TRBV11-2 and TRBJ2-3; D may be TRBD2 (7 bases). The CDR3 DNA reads TGTGCCAGCAGTGTCGGGGGGCCCACAGATACGCAGTATTTT. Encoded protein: CASSVGGPTDTQYF. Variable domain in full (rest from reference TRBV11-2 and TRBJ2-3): EAGVAQSPRYKIIEKRQSVAFWCNPISGHATLYWYQQILGQGPKLLIQFQNNGVVDDSQLPKDRFSAERLKGVDSTLKIQPAKLEDSAVYLCASSVGGPTDTQYFGPGTRLTVL.